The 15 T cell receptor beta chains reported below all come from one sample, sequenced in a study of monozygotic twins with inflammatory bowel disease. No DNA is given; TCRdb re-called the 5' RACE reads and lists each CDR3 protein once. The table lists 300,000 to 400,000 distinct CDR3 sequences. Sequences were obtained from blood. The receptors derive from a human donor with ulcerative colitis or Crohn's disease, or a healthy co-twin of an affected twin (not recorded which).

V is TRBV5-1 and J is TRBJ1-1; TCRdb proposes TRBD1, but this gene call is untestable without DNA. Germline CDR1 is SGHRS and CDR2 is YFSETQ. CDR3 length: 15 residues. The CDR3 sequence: CASSLVIGGVTEAFF.

CDR3 sequence reads: CSARGAPPGRGVNNEQFF. The chain combines TRBV20-1 with TRBJ2-1; TCRdb proposes TRBD1, but this gene call is untestable without DNA. Germline V gene data show CDR1 as DFQATT and CDR2 as SNEGSKA (reference sequence). The CDR3 runs 18 residues.

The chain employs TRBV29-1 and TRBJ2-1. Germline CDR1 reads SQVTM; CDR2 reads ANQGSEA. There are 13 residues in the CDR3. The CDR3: CSVDEGLYNEQFF.

This CDR3 reads CASKGNTEAFF. The genes are TRBV9 and TRBJ1-1. Germline CDR1 and CDR2: SGDLS and YYNGEE. The CDR3 consists of 11 residues.

The CDR3 protein is CASSLDPAGNQPQHF. The V call is TRBV11-2, the J call TRBJ1-5. Germline V gene sequence: CDR1 SGHAT, CDR2 FQNNGV. The CDR3 is made up of 15 amino acids.

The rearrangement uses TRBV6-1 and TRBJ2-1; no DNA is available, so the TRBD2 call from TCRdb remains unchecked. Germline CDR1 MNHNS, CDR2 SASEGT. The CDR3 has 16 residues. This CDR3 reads CASRKTGTSGVREQFF.

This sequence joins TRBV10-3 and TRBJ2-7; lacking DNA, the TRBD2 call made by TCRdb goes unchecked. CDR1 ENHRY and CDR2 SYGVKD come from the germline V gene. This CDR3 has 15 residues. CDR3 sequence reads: CAISDGVGGFYEQYF.

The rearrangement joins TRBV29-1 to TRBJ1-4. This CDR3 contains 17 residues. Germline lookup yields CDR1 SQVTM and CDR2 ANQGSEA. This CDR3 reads CSVEDLQGLATNEKLFF.

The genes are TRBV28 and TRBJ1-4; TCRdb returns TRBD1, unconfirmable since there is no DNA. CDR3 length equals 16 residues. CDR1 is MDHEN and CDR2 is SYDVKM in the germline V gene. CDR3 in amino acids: CASSSQGARGNEKLFF.

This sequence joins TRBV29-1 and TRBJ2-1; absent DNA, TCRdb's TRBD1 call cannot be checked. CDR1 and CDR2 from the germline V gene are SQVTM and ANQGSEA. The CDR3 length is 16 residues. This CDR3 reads CSVEDPRTAAYNEQFF.

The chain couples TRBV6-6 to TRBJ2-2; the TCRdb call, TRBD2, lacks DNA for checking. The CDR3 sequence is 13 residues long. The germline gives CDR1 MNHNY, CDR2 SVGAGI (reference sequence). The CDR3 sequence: CASTFGGAGELFF.

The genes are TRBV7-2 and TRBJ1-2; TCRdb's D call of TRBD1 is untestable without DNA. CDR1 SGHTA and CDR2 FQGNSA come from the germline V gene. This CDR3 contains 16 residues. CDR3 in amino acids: CASIEITGIANYGYTF.

CDR3 loop: CASSSYPGRWTNTEAFF. This rearrangement joins TRBV7-8 to TRBJ1-1; TCRdb selects TRBD1, and the lack of DNA leaves this call unchecked. This CDR3 has 17 residues. Germline values: CDR1 SGHVS, CDR2 FQNEAQ.

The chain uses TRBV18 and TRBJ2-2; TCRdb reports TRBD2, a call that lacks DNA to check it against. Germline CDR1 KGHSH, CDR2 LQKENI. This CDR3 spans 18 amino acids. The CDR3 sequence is CASSPPSGGFANTGELFF.

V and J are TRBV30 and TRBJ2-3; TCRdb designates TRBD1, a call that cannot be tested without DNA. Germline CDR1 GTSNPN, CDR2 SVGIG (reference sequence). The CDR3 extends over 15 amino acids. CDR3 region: CAWSVLGGGTDTQYF.